A single sample gave rise to the 14 T cell receptor beta chains below, sequenced in a study of T-cell memory formation after mild COVID-19. Each CDR3 protein is one row after TCRdb ran MiXCR on the 5' RACE reads. The repertoire holds 200,000 to 250,000 distinct CDR3 sequences, with 7.5% to 10% as singletons. Specimen: PBMCs or a T cell subset sorted from them (not recorded which). The receptors come from a man aged 18 to 29 who had mild COVID-19 (a few samples of this study predate the infection). Cell type and time point are not known.

The chain couples TRBV6-5 to TRBJ1-1; D uncertain. Trimming left V 4 bases short and J 0 bases short, with 9 bases between. The CDR3 spans 14 residues. Germline assignment: CDR1 MNHEY and CDR2 SVGAGI. The CDR3 spells CASSSLLLNTEAFF. The CDR3 region has the DNA TGTGCCAGCAGTTCCCTCTTATTGAACACTGAAGCTTTCTTT.

This sequence joins TRBV12-3 or TRBV12-4 and TRBJ1-5; D gene uncertain. Trimming removed 2 bases from V and 9 bases from J, with 17 bases in between. This CDR3 is built from 15 residues. DNA of the CDR3: TGTGCCAGCAGTTTATTTGGGAGCAAGCCCAGGCCCCAGCATTTT. The encoded protein is CASSLFGSKPRPQHF.

The chain couples TRBV6-1 to TRBJ1-5; D is ambiguous. V lost 4 bases and J 0 bases, leaving 10 bases between the germline ends. This CDR3 region has 15 residues. Looked up from germline, CDR1 is MNHNS and CDR2 is SASEGT. The CDR3 sequence: CASSVAGLSNQPQHF. CDR3 bases: TGTGCCAGCAGTGTTGCCGGGCTTAGCAATCAGCCCCAGCATTTT.

The chain recombines TRBV7-2 with TRBJ2-4, with TRBD2 as a possible D gene (6 bases). The germline V and J ends were trimmed by 4 bases and 7 bases, with 17 bases remaining between them. The CDR3 sequence is 15 residues long. CDR1 and CDR2 (germline): SGHTA, FQGNSA. The CDR3 loop reads CASSSVSLEGNIQYF. The CDR3 region has the DNA TGTGCCAGCAGCTCCGTGTCCTTGGAGGGGAACATTCAGTACTTC.

This clonotype has a handful of counts. The chain employs TRBV5-1 and TRBJ1-2; D gene unclear. Looked up from germline, CDR1 is SGHRS and CDR2 is YFSETQ. The ends were cut back, 4 bases at V and 0 bases at J, with 10 bases in the middle. CDR3 length equals 14 residues. Written as DNA, the CDR3 is TGCGCCAGCAGCGGAGTCTTAGCTAACTATGGCTACACCTTC. This sequence encodes CASSGVLANYGYTF.

This clonotype has at least ten counts. V is TRBV5-1 and J is TRBJ2-5; D tentatively reads TRBD1 or TRBD2 (6 bases each). From germline, CDR1 is SGHRS and CDR2 YFSETQ. V lost 7 bases, J lost 6 bases, and 10 bases lay in between. This CDR3 contains 11 residues. DNA for the CDR3: TGCGCCAGCCAAGGGGGGAAGACCCAGTACTTC. As protein: CASQGGKTQYF.

J is TRBJ1-1 and V is TRBV5-1; D gene unclear. Germline assignment: CDR1 SGHRS and CDR2 YFSETQ. The CDR3 is 14 amino acids. Trimming cost V 2 bases and J 3 bases, with 11 bases left between them. DNA for the CDR3: TGCGCCAGCAGCTTCTCGGGCTCCGACACTGAAGCTTTCTTT. Its translation: CASSFSGSDTEAFF.

The chain combines TRBV7-2 with TRBJ1-5, with unresolved D. The length of the CDR3 is 14 residues. Between the trimmed V and J ends, which lost 5 bases and 5 bases, there was a span of 13 bases. Per germline, CDR1 SGHTA and CDR2 FQGNSA. DNA for the CDR3: TGTGCCAGCAGCCCACCCGCCATGGATCAGCCCCAGCATTTT. As protein: CASSPPAMDQPQHF.

The chain couples TRBV15 to TRBJ1-1; D is uncertain. The CDR3 has 16 residues. V shed 3 bases and J shed 0 bases, with 14 bases lying between them. Germline loops: CDR1 LNHNV, CDR2 YYDKDF (reference sequence). CDR3 loop: CATSSAPESMNTEAFF. CDR3 sequence (DNA): TGTGCCACCAGCAGTGCCCCTGAGAGCATGAACACTGAAGCTTTCTTT. Combining the CDR3 with reference TRBV15 and TRBJ1-1 gives the whole variable domain DAMVIQNPRYQVTQFGKPVTLSCSQTLNHNVMYWYQQKSSQAPKLLFHYYDKDFNNEADTPDNFQSRRPNTSFCFLDIRSPGLGDTAMYLCATSSAPESMNTEAFFGQGTRLTVV.

The chain joins TRBV20-1 to TRBJ1-2; no clear D gene. Germline V CDR1 and CDR2: DFQATT, SNEGSKA (reference sequence). The CDR3 has 10 amino acids. Trimming removed 5 bases from V and 0 bases from J, with 1 base in between. In nucleotides, the CDR3 is TGCAGTGCTCCTAACTATGGCTACACCTTC. Its protein product is CSAPNYGYTF.

Only a few counts were recorded for this clonotype. J is TRBJ1-2 and V is TRBV6-5, with no clear D. The V end was cut by 6 bases, the J end by 8 bases, with 13 bases between. The V gene's germline CDR1 is MNHEY and CDR2 SVGAGI. The CDR3 contains 12 residues. For the CDR3, the DNA is TGTGCCAGCAGACGGATGTTTGGAGGCTACACCTTC. This codes for CASRRMFGGYTF.

This clonotype was seen a few times. The chain has TRBV28 and TRBJ1-2; 8 bases are a match to TRBD1. The V segment lost 10 bases and the J segment 6 bases; nucleotides outside the gene matches: 16. This CDR3 region has 15 residues. Germline CDR1 reads MDHEN; CDR2 reads SYDVKM. The CDR3 region is CAIDPGTGEVNGYTF. In nucleotides, the CDR3 is TGTGCCATCGACCCCGGGACAGGCGAGGTGAATGGCTACACCTTC.

The genes are TRBV6-5 and TRBJ1-6; TRBD1 is a possible D gene (5 bases). Trimming left V 6 bases short and J 2 bases short, with 14 bases between. The CDR3 consists of 16 residues. In germline, CDR1 is MNHEY, CDR2 SVGAGI. CDR3 protein: CASRMGGNPYNSPLHF. The CDR3 coding sequence is TGTGCCAGCAGGATGGGGGGGAACCCCTATAATTCACCCCTCCACTTT.

This clonotype was recorded a few times. The chain carries TRBV6-5 and TRBJ1-1; a weak D match, TRBD1 (6 bases). Germline CDR1 and CDR2: MNHEY and SVGAGI. V was pared by 4 bases and J by 6 bases, with 24 bases between. The CDR3 has 17 amino acids. The CDR3 reads CASSSLRSSTGLPEAFF. CDR3 sequence (DNA): TGTGCCAGCAGTTCCCTTCGTTCTTCGACAGGACTCCCTGAAGCTTTCTTT.